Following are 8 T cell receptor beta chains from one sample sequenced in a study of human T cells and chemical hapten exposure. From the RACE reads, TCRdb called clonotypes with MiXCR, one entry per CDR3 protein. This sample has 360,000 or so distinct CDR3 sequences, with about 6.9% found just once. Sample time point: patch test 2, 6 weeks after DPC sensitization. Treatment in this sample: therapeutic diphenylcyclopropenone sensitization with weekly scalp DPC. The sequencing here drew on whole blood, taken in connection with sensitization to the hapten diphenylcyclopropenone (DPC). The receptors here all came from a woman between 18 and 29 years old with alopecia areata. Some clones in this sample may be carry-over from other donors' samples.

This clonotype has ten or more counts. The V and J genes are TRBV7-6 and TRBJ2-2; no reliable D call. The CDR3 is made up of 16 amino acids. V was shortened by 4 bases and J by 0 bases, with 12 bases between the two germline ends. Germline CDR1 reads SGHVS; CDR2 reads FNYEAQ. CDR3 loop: CASSSQGVANTGELFF. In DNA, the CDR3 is TGTGCCAGCAGCTCCCAAGGAGTCGCGAACACCGGGGAGCTGTTTTTT.

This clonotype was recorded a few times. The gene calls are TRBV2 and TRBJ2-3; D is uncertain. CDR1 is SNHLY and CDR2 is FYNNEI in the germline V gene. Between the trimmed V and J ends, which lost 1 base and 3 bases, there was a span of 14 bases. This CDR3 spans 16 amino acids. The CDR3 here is CASSEVRRSETDTQYF. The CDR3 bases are TGTGCCAGCAGTGAAGTAAGGAGATCAGAGACAGATACGCAGTATTTT.

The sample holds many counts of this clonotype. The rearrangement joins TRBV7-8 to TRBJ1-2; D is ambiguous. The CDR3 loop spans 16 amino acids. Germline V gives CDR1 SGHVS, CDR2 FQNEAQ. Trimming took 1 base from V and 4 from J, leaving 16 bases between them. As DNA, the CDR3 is TGTGCCAGCAGCTTAGAAGGGCTGGGCAGGACCTATGGCTACACCTTC. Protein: CASSLEGLGRTYGYTF.

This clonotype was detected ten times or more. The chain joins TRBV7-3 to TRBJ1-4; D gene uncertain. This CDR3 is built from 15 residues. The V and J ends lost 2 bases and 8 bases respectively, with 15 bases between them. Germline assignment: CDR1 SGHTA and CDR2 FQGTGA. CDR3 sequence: CASSLRRYHREKLFF. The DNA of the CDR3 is TGTGCCAGCAGCTTACGACGTTACCATAGGGAAAAACTGTTTTTT.

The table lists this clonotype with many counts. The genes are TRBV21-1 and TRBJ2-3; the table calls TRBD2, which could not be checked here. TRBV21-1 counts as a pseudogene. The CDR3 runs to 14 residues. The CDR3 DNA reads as TGTGCCAGCAGCGTGGACTCGCGCACAGATACGCAGTATTTT. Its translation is CASSVDSRTDTQYF.

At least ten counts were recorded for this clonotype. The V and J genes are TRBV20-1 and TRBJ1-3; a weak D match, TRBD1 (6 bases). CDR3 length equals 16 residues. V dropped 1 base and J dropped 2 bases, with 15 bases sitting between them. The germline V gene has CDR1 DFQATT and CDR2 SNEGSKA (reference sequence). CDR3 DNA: TGCAGTGCTAGAGGGGGGCAGGGAGATCCTGGAAACACCATATATTTT. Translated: CSARGGQGDPGNTIYF.

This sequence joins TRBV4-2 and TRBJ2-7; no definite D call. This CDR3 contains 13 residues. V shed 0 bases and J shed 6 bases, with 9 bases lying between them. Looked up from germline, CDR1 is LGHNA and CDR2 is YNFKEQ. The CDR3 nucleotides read TGTGCCAGCAGCCAAGATCCAGGCCCCGAGCAGTACTTC. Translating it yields CASSQDPGPEQYF.

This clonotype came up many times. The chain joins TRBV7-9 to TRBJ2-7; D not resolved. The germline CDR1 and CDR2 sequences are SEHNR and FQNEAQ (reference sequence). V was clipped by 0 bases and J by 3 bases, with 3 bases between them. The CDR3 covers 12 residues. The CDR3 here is CASSLADYEQYF. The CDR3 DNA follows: TGTGCCAGCAGCTTAGCAGACTACGAGCAGTACTTC.